The clone carrying this TCR beta chain was counted at least ten times. This record comes from a study of T cells after yellow fever vaccination. TCRdb reprocessed the 5' RACE reads via MiXCR and lists one record per CDR3 protein. This repertoire shows about 75,000 distinct CDR3 sequences, around 7.9% found once; its top ten account for more than 25%. The receptor was derived from a man between 18 and 35 years old who received the YFV17D yellow fever vaccine. The source was CD8+ T cells sorted from PBMCs, collected 10 days after the first yellow fever vaccination.

CDR3 nucleotides: TGTGCCAGCAGCTCCCCCTCCAGGGATCGACAGTTCTTC. Protein sequence: CASSSPSRDRQFF. The chain couples TRBV7-9 to TRBJ2-1, with D possibly matching TRBD1 (5 bases). V lost 4 bases and J lost 13, with 17 bases in between. Germline V gene lookup returns CDR1 SEHNR and CDR2 FQNEAQ (reference sequence). This CDR3 has 13 residues. Full variable domain (remainder filled in from reference TRBV7-9 and TRBJ2-1): DTGVSQNPRHKITKRGQNVTFRCDPISEHNRLYWYRQTLGQGPEFLTYFQNEAQLEKSRLLSDRFSAERPKGSFSTLEIQRTEQGDSAMYLCASSSPSRDRQFFGPGTRLTVL.